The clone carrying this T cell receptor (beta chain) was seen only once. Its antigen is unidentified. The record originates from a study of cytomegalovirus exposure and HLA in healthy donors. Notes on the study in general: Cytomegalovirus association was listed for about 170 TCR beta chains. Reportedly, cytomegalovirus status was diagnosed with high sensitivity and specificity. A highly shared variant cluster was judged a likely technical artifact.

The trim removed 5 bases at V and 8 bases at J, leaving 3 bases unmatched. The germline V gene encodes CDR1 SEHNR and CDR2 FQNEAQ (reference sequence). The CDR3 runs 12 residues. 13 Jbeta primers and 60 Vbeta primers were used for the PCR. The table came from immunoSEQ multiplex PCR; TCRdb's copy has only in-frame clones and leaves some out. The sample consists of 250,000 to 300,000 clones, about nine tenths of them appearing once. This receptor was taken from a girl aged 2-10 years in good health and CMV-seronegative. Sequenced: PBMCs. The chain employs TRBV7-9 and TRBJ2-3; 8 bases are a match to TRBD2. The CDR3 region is CASSLLAGTQYF. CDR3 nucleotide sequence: TGTGCCAGCAGCCTGCTAGCGGGTACGCAGTATTTT.